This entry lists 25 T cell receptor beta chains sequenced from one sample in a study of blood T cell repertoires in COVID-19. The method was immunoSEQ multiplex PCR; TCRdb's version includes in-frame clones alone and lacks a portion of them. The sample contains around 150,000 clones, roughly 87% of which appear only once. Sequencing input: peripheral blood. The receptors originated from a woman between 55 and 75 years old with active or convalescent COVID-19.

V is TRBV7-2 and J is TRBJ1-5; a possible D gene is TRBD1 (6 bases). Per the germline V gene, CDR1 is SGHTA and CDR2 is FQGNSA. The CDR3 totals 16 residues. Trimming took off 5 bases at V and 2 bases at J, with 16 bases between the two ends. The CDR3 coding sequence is TGTGCCAGCAGCCCCGGGGCAGGGGTCCGCAATCAGCCCCAGCATTTT. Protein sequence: CASSPGAGVRNQPQHF.

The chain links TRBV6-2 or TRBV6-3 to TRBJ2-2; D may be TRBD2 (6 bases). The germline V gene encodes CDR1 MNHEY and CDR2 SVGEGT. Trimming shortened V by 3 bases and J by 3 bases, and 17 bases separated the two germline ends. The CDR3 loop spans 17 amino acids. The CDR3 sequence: CASSYSGWREDTGELFF. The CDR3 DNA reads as TGTGCCAGCAGTTATTCAGGATGGAGGGAAGACACCGGGGAGCTGTTTTTT.

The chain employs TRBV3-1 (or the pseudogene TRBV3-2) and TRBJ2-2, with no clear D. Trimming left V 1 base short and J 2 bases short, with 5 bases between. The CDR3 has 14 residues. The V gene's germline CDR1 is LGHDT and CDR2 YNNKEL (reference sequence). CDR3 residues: CASSQGYNTGELFF. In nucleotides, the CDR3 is TGTGCCAGCAGCCAAGGCTACAACACCGGGGAGCTGTTTTTT.

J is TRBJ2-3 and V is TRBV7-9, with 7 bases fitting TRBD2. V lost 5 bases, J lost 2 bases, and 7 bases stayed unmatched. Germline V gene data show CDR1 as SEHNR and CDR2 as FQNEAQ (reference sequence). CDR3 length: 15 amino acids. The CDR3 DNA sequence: TGTGCCAGCAGCCGACTAGCTACGAACACAGATACGCAGTATTTT. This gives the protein CASSRLATNTDTQYF.

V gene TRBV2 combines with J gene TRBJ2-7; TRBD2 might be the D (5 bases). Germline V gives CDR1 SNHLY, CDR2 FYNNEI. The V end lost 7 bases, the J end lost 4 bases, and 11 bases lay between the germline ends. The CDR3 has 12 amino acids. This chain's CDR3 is CASTVGLYEQYF. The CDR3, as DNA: TGTGCCAGCACTGTTGGACTGTACGAGCAGTACTTC.

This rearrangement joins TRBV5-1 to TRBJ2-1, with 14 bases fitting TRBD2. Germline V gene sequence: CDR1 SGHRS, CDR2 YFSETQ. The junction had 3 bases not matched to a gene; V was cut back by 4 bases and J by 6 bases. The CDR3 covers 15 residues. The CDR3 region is CASSGLAGGLNEQFF. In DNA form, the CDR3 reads TGCGCCAGCAGCGGACTAGCGGGGGGACTCAATGAGCAGTTCTTC.

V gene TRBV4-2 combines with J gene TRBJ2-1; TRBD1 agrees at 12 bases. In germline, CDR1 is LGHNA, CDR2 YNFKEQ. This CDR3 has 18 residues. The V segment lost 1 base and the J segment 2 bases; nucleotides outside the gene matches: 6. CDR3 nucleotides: TGTGCCAGCAGCCAAGGGGGACAGGGGGCAAAGGCCTACAATGAGCAGTTCTTC. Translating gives CASSQGGQGAKAYNEQFF.

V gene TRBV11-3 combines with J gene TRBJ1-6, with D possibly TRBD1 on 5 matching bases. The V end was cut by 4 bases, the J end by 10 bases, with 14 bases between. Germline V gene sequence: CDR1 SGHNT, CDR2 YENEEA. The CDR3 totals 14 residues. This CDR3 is CASSSSRVGSPLHF. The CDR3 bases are TGTGCCAGCAGCTCGTCCAGGGTTGGCTCACCCCTCCACTTT.

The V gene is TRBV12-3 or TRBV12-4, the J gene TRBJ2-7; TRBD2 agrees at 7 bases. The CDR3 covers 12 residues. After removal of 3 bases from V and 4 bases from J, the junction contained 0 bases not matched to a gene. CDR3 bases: TGTGCCAGCAGTTTCGGGGGGTACGAGCAGTACTTC. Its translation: CASSFGGYEQYF.

The CDR3 region has the DNA TGTGCCAGCAGCCAAGAGAGGGGACAGGGGGCTCCTGGGGCCAACGTCCTGACTTTC. Translated: CASSQERGQGAPGANVLTF. The chain combines TRBV3-1 (or the pseudogene TRBV3-2) with TRBJ2-6, with TRBD1 identical over 12 bases. From germline, CDR1 is LGHDT and CDR2 YNNKEL (reference sequence). After removal of 0 bases from V and 2 bases from J, the junction contained 5 bases not matched to a gene. The CDR3 runs to 19 residues.

The DNA for the CDR3 is TGTGCCAGCAGTTCTGGGACAGGCAGCTCTGGAAACACCATATATTTT. As protein: CASSSGTGSSGNTIYF. This chain joins TRBV6-5 and TRBJ1-3; 8 bases agree with TRBD1. Germline loops: CDR1 MNHEY, CDR2 SVGAGI. J lost 0 bases, V lost 4 bases, and 5 bases had no gene match. This CDR3 has 16 residues.

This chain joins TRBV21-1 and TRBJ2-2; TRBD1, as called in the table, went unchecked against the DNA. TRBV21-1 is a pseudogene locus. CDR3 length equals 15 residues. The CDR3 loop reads CATPHRVKETGELFF. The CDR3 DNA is TGTGCCACACCGCACAGGGTAAAGGAGACCGGGGAGCTGTTTTTT.

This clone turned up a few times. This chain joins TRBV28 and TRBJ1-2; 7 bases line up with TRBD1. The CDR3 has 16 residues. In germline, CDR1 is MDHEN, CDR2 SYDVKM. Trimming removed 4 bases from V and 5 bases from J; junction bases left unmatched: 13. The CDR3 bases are TGTGCCAGCAGTTCCGCCCGCACTGACAGGGTATATGGCTACACCTTC. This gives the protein CASSSARTDRVYGYTF.

The DNA of the CDR3 is TGTGCCAGCAGTAAGGACAGGCATTCCTACAATGAGCAGTTCTTC. Translated, it gives CASSKDRHSYNEQFF. The chain joins TRBV2 to TRBJ2-1, with 7 nucleotides matching TRBD1. V was pared by 5 bases and J by 1 base, with 5 bases of the junction left unmatched. The CDR3 sequence is 15 residues long. CDR1 SNHLY and CDR2 FYNNEI come from the germline V gene. The full variable domain, with the rest looked up from reference TRBV2 and TRBJ2-1, is EPEVTQTPSHQVTQMGQEVILRCVPISNHLYFYWYRQILGQKVEFLVSFYNNEISEKSEIFDDQFSVERPDGSNFTLKIRSTKLEDSAMYFCASSKDRHSYNEQFFGPGTRLTVL.

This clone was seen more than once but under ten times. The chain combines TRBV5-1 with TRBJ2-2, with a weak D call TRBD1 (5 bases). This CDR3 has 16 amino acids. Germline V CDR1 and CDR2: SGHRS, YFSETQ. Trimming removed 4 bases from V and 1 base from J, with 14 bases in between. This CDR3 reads CASSTDSNRNTGELFF. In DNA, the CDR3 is TGCGCCAGCAGCACTGACAGTAACCGGAACACCGGGGAGCTGTTTTTT.

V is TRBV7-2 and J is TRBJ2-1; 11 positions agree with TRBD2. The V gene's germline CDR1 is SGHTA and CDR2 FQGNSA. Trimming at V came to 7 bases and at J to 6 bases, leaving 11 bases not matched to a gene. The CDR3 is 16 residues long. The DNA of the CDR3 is TGTGCCAGCATCCAGATAGCGGGGGGGCCAGCCAATGAGCAGTTCTTC. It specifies CASIQIAGGPANEQFF.

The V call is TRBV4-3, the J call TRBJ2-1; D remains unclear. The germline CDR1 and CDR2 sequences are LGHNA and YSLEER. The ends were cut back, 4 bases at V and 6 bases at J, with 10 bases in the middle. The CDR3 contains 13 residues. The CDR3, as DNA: TGCGCCAGCAGCCCGTCGGTCGCCAATGAGCAGTTCTTC. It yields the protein CASSPSVANEQFF.

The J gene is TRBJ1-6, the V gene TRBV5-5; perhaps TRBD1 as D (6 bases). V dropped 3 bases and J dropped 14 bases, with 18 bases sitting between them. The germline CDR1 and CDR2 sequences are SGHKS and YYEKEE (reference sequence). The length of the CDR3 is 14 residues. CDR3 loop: CASSSPDRRGTLHF. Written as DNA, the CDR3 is TGTGCCAGCAGCTCACCGGACAGAAGAGGCACCCTCCACTTT.

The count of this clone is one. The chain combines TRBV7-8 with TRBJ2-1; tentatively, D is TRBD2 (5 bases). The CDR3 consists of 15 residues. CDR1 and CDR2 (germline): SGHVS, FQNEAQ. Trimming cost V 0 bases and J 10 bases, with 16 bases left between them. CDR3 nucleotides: TGTGCCAGCAGCTTAGCCCCTTTCCTCACGGGGGAGCAGTTCTTC. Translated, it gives CASSLAPFLTGEQFF. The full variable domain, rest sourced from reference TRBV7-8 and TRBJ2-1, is GAGVSQSPRYKVAKRGQDVALRCDPISGHVSLFWYQQALGQGPEFLTYFQNEAQLDKSGLPSDRFFAERPEGSVSTLKIQRTQQEDSAVYLCASSLAPFLTGEQFFGPGTRLTVL.

CDR3 region: CSASRLAVDTQYF. CDR3 nucleotides: TGCAGTGCTAGTCGGCTAGCGGTAGATACGCAGTATTTT. The chain uses TRBV20-1 and TRBJ2-3; TRBD2 aligns across 7 bases. After removal of 3 bases from V and 5 bases from J, the junction contained 5 bases not matched to a gene. The germline V gene encodes CDR1 DFQATT and CDR2 SNEGSKA (reference sequence). The CDR3 is made up of 13 amino acids.

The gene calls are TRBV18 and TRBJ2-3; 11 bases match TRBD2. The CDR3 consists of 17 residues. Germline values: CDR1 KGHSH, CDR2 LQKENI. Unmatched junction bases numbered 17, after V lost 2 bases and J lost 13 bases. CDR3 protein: CASSPTSGGTQGSLEYF. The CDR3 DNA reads TGTGCCAGCTCACCAACTAGCGGGGGAACACAAGGGAGTCTGGAGTATTTT.

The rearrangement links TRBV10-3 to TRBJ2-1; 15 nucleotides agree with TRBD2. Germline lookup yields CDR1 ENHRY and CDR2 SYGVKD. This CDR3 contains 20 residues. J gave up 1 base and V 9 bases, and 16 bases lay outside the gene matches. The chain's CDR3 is CAIEGRTSGGANSSYNEQFF. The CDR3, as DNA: TGTGCCATAGAGGGGCGGACTAGCGGGGGGGCCAATTCATCCTACAATGAGCAGTTCTTC.

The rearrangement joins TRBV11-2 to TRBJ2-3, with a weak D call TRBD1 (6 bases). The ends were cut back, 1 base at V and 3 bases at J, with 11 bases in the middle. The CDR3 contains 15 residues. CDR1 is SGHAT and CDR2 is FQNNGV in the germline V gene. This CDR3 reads CASSLVAGETDTQYF. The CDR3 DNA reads TGTGCCAGCAGCTTAGTGGCAGGGGAAACAGATACGCAGTATTTT.

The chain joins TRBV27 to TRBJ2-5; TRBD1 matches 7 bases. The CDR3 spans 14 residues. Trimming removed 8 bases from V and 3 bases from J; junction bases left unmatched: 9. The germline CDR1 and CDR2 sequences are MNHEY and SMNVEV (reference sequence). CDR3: CASHLTGIKETQYF. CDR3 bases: TGTGCCAGCCACCTGACAGGGATTAAAGAGACCCAGTACTTC.

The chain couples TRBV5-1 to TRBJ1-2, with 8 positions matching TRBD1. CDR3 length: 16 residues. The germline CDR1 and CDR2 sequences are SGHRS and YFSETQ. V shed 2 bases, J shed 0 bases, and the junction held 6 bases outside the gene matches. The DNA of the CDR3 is TGCGCCAGCAGCTTAGGGGACAGGTTTTCTAACTATGGCTACACCTTC. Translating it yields CASSLGDRFSNYGYTF.